These 22 T cell receptor beta chains came from one sample sequenced in a study of cytomegalovirus exposure and HLA in healthy donors. The PCR ran on 60 Vbeta and 13 Jbeta primers. The repertoire was sequenced with immunoSEQ multiplex PCR; TCRdb's copy has only in-frame clones and lacks some. In the table there are over 150,000 clones, 80% to 90% of which are singletons. The specimen was PBMCs. The receptors here all came from a male donor in good health and CMV-seronegative.

The chain employs TRBV7-9 and TRBJ2-5; D is perhaps TRBD2 (6 bases). The J call could be wrong; TRBJ2-7 is a better fit for the DNA end. The CDR3 contains 14 residues. Per the germline V gene, CDR1 is SEHNR and CDR2 is FQNEAQ (reference sequence). The CDR3 sequence: CASSRLGRAYEQYF. CDR3 coding DNA: TGTGCCAGCAGCCGACTAGGGCGGGCCTACGAGCAGTACTTC.

The rearrangement links TRBV5-1 to TRBJ1-1, with D maybe TRBD1 (5 bases). Germline V gives CDR1 SGHRS, CDR2 YFSETQ. The CDR3 contains 13 residues. Trimming took 1 base from V and 8 from J, leaving 12 bases between them. This CDR3 is CASSLKGAGEAFF. Written as DNA, the CDR3 is TGCGCCAGCAGCTTGAAAGGGGCGGGGGAAGCTTTCTTT.

The rearrangement uses TRBV6-6 and TRBJ2-7; the D gene is possibly TRBD2 (5 bases). CDR1 MNHNY and CDR2 SVGAGI come from the germline V gene (reference sequence). The CDR3 covers 15 residues. V was clipped by 6 bases and J by 2 bases, with 17 bases between them. The CDR3 nucleotides read TGTGCCAGCAGACCCGCCGAGGGCGCTGCCTACGAGCAGTACTTC. This gives the protein CASRPAEGAAYEQYF.

The gene calls are TRBV5-4 and TRBJ2-7, with 7 bases identical to TRBD1. The CDR3 totals 15 residues. Germline CDR1 is SGHNT and CDR2 is YYREEE (reference sequence). The ends lost 2 bases at V and 4 bases at J; junction bases unmatched: 9. The chain's CDR3 is CASSLGTGTAYEQYF. As DNA, the CDR3 is TGTGCCAGCAGCTTAGGAACCGGGACAGCTTACGAGCAGTACTTC.

The chain has TRBV2 and TRBJ2-7; 8 bases line up with TRBD2. The germline V gene encodes CDR1 SNHLY and CDR2 FYNNEI. This CDR3 is 14 amino acids long. V lost 7 bases to trimming and J lost 7 bases; unmatched junction nucleotides: 12. Here the CDR3 reads CASMGSSGPLEQYF. Here the CDR3 DNA reads TGTGCCAGCATGGGGTCTAGCGGGCCCCTAGAGCAGTACTTC.

This clone was detected a few times. V and J are TRBV7-9 and TRBJ1-1, with D uncertain. The V gene lost 5 bases and the J gene lost 10 bases, with 23 bases spanning the gap. This CDR3 is 15 amino acids long. Per germline, CDR1 SEHNR and CDR2 FQNEAQ (reference sequence). The CDR3 region is CASSPPDQKLVPAFF. CDR3 coding DNA: TGTGCCAGCAGCCCTCCGGATCAAAAGCTAGTCCCAGCTTTCTTT. Variable domain in full (rest from reference TRBV7-9 and TRBJ1-1): DTGVSQNPRHKITKRGQNVTFRCDPISEHNRLYWYRQTLGQGPEFLTYFQNEAQLEKSRLLSDRFSAERPKGSFSTLEIQRTEQGDSAMYLCASSPPDQKLVPAFFGQGTRLTVV.

This chain joins TRBV10-2 and TRBJ2-7; D might be TRBD2 (5 bases). Looked up from germline, CDR1 is WSHSY and CDR2 is SAAADI. V was pared by 0 bases and J by 4 bases, with 7 bases between. The CDR3 is 13 residues long. CDR3 residues: CASSESEGYEQYF. As DNA, the CDR3 is TGCGCCAGCAGTGAGTCCGAGGGTTACGAGCAGTACTTC.

This rearrangement joins TRBV28 to TRBJ2-7, with 7 bases matching TRBD1. CDR1 is MDHEN and CDR2 is SYDVKM in the germline V gene. The J segment lost 6 bases and the V segment lost 3 bases, leaving 11 bases of the junction unmatched. The CDR3 extends over 15 amino acids. The DNA of the CDR3 is TGTGCCAGCAGTTTGCATGACAGGGATTTCGGCGAGCAGTACTTC. Translating gives CASSLHDRDFGEQYF.

The chain recombines TRBV7-2 with TRBJ2-5; 9 positions match TRBD2. This CDR3 has 16 residues. Germline values: CDR1 SGHTA, CDR2 FQGNSA. V was clipped by 5 bases and J by 2 bases; unmatched bases: 9. DNA of the CDR3: TGTGCCAGCAGCCAGACTAGCGGAGGCCAACAAGAGACCCAGTACTTC. As protein: CASSQTSGGQQETQYF.

V is TRBV7-5 and J is TRBJ1-5; TRBD1 was called by the table and not checked on the DNA. TRBV7-5 is flagged as a pseudogene. The length of the CDR3 is 20 residues. The CDR3 protein is CARSNLGVRQGVYSNQPQHF. The CDR3 DNA is TGTGCCAGAAGCAACTTAGGCGTACGACAGGGAGTGTATAGCAATCAGCCCCAGCATTTT.

The rearrangement joins TRBV29-1 to TRBJ2-7; 7 bases agree with TRBD2. V gave up 1 base and J gave up 6 bases; unmatched junction bases: 15. CDR1 is SQVTM and CDR2 is ANQGSEA in the germline V gene. The CDR3 has 16 residues. CDR3 nucleotides: TGCAGCGTTGAAGCTGGACACAGCGGGAAGGGGAGCGAGCAGTACTTC. Its protein product is CSVEAGHSGKGSEQYF.

This chain uses TRBV5-4 with TRBJ1-1; no firm D call. Germline CDR1 reads SGHNT; CDR2 reads YYREEE (reference sequence). Trimming removed 4 bases at V and 8 bases at J, with 9 bases between. The CDR3 has 11 residues. The chain's CDR3 is CASSGPGEAFF. In nucleotides, the CDR3 is TGTGCCAGCAGCGGGCCCGGCGAAGCTTTCTTT.

The gene calls are TRBV18 and TRBJ2-7; D might be TRBD2 (6 bases). The germline gives CDR1 KGHSH, CDR2 LQKENI. The ends were cut back, 6 bases at V and 4 bases at J, with 22 bases in the middle. This CDR3 contains 16 residues. CDR3: CASSPVGAGHSYEQYF. The DNA for the CDR3 is TGTGCCAGCTCCCCCGTCGGTGCGGGGCACTCTTACGAGCAGTACTTC.

The J gene is TRBJ1-6, the V gene TRBV5-4; 7 nucleotides line up with TRBD1. The CDR3 loop spans 15 amino acids. Losses at the gene ends were 2 bases for V and 10 bases for J; bases not matched to a gene: 9. Looked up from germline, CDR1 is SGHNT and CDR2 is YYREEE (reference sequence). The CDR3 reads CASSFGQGVRSPLHF. In nucleotides, the CDR3 is TGTGCCAGCAGCTTCGGGCAGGGGGTTAGGTCACCCCTCCACTTT.

A single count supports this clone. The V call is TRBV7-9, the J call TRBJ2-1, with D maybe TRBD2 (7 bases). V dropped 5 bases and J dropped 5 bases, with 16 bases sitting between them. Germline V gene data show CDR1 as SEHNR and CDR2 as FQNEAQ (reference sequence). The CDR3 has 15 residues. The CDR3 spells CASSLWGGQDNEQFF. As DNA, the CDR3 is TGTGCCAGCAGCCTCTGGGGGGGGCAGGACAATGAGCAGTTCTTC.

The rearrangement joins TRBV27 to TRBJ2-7; D is possibly TRBD1 (6 bases). The germline V and J ends were trimmed by 2 bases and 0 bases, with 11 bases remaining between them. The germline gives CDR1 MNHEY, CDR2 SMNVEV (reference sequence). The CDR3 has 15 residues. As DNA, the CDR3 is TGTGCCAGCAGTTTAGGGGGCAGGAGCTCCTACGAGCAGTACTTC. This sequence encodes CASSLGGRSSYEQYF.

This clone turned up a few times. V and J are TRBV4-3 and TRBJ1-4, with D possibly being TRBD1 (5 bases). The CDR3 has 16 residues. V was trimmed by 1 base and J by 7 bases, leaving 16 bases between them. Germline CDR1 reads LGHNA; CDR2 reads YSLEER. DNA of the CDR3: TGCGCCAGCAGCCAAGGCTGGGGGGATGAACGTGAAAAACTGTTTTTT. It specifies CASSQGWGDEREKLFF.

CDR3 protein: CASSQKGFPTSNQPQHF. The DNA for the CDR3 is TGCGCCAGCAGCCAAAAGGGGTTCCCAACGAGCAATCAGCCCCAGCATTTT. The chain couples TRBV4-3 to TRBJ1-5, with D possibly being TRBD1 (5 bases). Per germline, CDR1 LGHNA and CDR2 YSLEER. Trimming cost V 2 bases and J 1 base, with 15 bases left between them. The CDR3 spans 17 residues.

The rearrangement uses TRBV6-5 and TRBJ1-1; D call uncertain. With 0 bases removed from V and 5 bases from J, the gap between germline ends came to 10 bases. The germline V gene has CDR1 MNHEY and CDR2 SVGAGI. This CDR3 is built from 14 residues. The CDR3 sequence: CASSYSNGETEAFF. CDR3 in DNA: TGTGCCAGCAGTTACTCGAATGGGGAGACTGAAGCTTTCTTT.

This sequence joins TRBV9 and TRBJ2-3; possible D gene TRBD2, 5 bases. This CDR3 contains 14 residues. Germline values: CDR1 SGDLS, CDR2 YYNGEE. The V end lost 4 bases, the J end lost 5 bases, and 14 bases lay between the germline ends. The CDR3 coding sequence is TGTGCCAGCAGCTCCCGACCAGCGGAAGATACGCAGTATTTT. Amino acids: CASSSRPAEDTQYF.

This clone was observed a single time. This chain uses TRBV29-1 with TRBJ1-1; TRBD1 is a possible D gene (5 bases). V lost 5 bases, J lost 2 bases, and 12 bases lay in between. The germline CDR1 and CDR2 sequences are SQVTM and ANQGSEA. This CDR3 has 13 amino acids. The CDR3 sequence: CSVLGQGNTEAFF. In DNA, the CDR3 is TGCAGCGTTTTGGGGCAGGGTAACACTGAAGCTTTCTTT.

CDR3 in DNA: TGCAGCGTCGACAGGGTACTTGAAGCTTTCTTT. It specifies CSVDRVLEAFF. V and J are TRBV29-1 and TRBJ1-1; TRBD1 matches 7 bases. This CDR3 is built from 11 residues. The V segment lost 6 bases and the J segment 7 bases; nucleotides outside the gene matches: 5. Germline CDR1 is SQVTM and CDR2 is ANQGSEA. Using reference TRBV29-1 and TRBJ1-1 for the parts outside the CDR3, the full variable domain is SAVISQKPSRDICQRGTSLTIQCQVDSQVTMMFWYRQQPGQSLTLIATANQGSEATYESGFVIDKFPISRPNLTFSTLTVSNMSPEDSSIYLCSVDRVLEAFFGQGTRLTVV.